The clone carrying this TCR beta chain was detected once. The sample belongs to a study of T cell changes during pregnancy in multiple sclerosis. Clones were read by immunoSEQ multiplex PCR, and TCRdb kept only the in-frame ones, dropping some. Altogether about 87,000 clones are present, about 93% being singletons, with the ten largest covering about 1.3%. The source of this sequence is a female donor in good health, enrolled as a control in a pregnancy study. The material sequenced was peripheral blood, taken in the third trimester of pregnancy.

The CDR3 sequence: CASTLGGSTQPQHF. CDR3 DNA: TGTGCCAGCACCTTGGGGGGGTCCACTCAGCCCCAGCATTTT. The chain uses TRBV28 and TRBJ1-5; tentatively, D is TRBD1 (5 bases). V was trimmed by 7 bases and J by 6 bases, leaving 16 bases between them. CDR3 length: 14 residues. Germline V gene sequence: CDR1 MDHEN, CDR2 SYDVKM.